This record looks at one T cell receptor (beta chain) sequence and its context. Profiling relied on immunoSEQ multiplex PCR, and the TCRdb table lists in-frame clones only, not all of them. The table includes roughly 80,000 clones, around 91% detected once. The entry originates in a study of technical replicates of blood from a handful of donors. Germline V lookup: CDR1 KGHSH, CDR2 LQKENI. The CDR3 length is 14 residues. Trimming cost V 5 bases and J 9 bases; bases outside gene matches: 8. Material for sequencing was T cells isolated from PBMCs. The rearrangement uses TRBV18 and TRBJ2-7; TRBD1 aligns across 12 bases. The TCR was taken from a human donor in good health. CDR3 DNA sequence: TGTGCCAGCTCATCGGAAGGGACAGGGGGCCTGCAGTACTTC. Protein sequence: CASSSEGTGGLQYF.